These 12 T cell receptor beta chains originate from one sample sequenced in a study of blood T cells in healthy people across ages (dated by TCRdb to about 2015). The library relied on 5' RACE. Sequencing was carried out with an Illumina HiSeq 2500. A second PCR of about 7 to 12 cycles was run with a J-beta primer mix and a sample-barcoded 5' primer. In TCRdb, the public reads were trimmed at Q25 with fastp and aligned with MiXCR, with productive beta chains retained. A single entry per CDR3 protein holds the most common genes and DNA from its merged rows. The table for this sample lists over 700,000 distinct CDR3 sequences; roughly 25% of them were counted only once. The ten most abundant clones make up 9.4% of the sample. The data also belong to a second study, concerning T cells of mothers and their children.

Sequencing was performed on blood. Receptor source: a boy aged 5-17 years in good health.

This clonotype occurred a few times. This sequence joins TRBV4-3 and TRBJ2-5, with 10 bases lining up with TRBD1. The DNA end is a closer match to TRBJ2-7, so the J assignment may be wrong. The CDR3 has 15 amino acids. CDR1 and CDR2 (germline): LGHNA, YSLEER. CDR3 sequence reads: CASSQRQGASYEQYF. The CDR3 DNA is TGCGCCAGCAGCCAAAGACAGGGGGCCTCCTACGAGCAGTACTTC.

The J gene is TRBJ2-3, the V gene TRBV4-2; 10 bases map to TRBD2. Germline V gives CDR1 LGHNA, CDR2 YNFKEQ. The trim removed 3 bases at V and 2 bases at J, leaving 8 bases unmatched. The CDR3 loop spans 17 amino acids. The CDR3 bases are TGTGCCAGCAGCCAGTCGGGGCTAGCGGGGGTCACAGATACGCAGTATTTT. It specifies CASSQSGLAGVTDTQYF.

The chain uses TRBV4-1 and TRBJ2-5; maybe TRBD1 (6 bases). TRBJ2-1 explains the end of the DNA better; the J call may be wrong. Germline CDR1 reads MGHRA; CDR2 reads YSYEKL. The CDR3 has 15 residues. The CDR3 loop is CASSLLGATGNEQFF. In DNA, the CDR3 is TGCGCCAGCAGCCTGCTGGGGGCAACGGGTAATGAGCAGTTCTTC.

This sequence joins TRBV4-3 and TRBJ2-2; D uncertain. The V gene's germline CDR1 is LGHNA and CDR2 YSLEER. This CDR3 has 13 amino acids. Trimming cost V 8 bases and J 2 bases, with 9 bases left between them. CDR3: CASSAPNTGELFF. DNA of the CDR3: TGCGCCAGCTCAGCCCCTAACACCGGGGAGCTGTTTTTT.

The chain recombines TRBV10-3 with TRBJ1-1; 10 bases agree with TRBD1. Germline lookup yields CDR1 ENHRY and CDR2 SYGVKD. V shed 10 bases and J 6 bases; nucleotides not matched to a gene: 8. The CDR3 is 13 residues long. The CDR3 here is CATLDRGFAEAFF. CDR3 in DNA: TGTGCCACCCTGGACAGGGGGTTCGCTGAAGCTTTCTTT.

This clonotype occurred a few times. The V and J genes are TRBV20-1 and TRBJ2-5; 8 nucleotides match TRBD1. The ends lost 2 bases at V and 3 bases at J; junction bases unmatched: 8. The CDR3 runs 15 residues. Germline loops: CDR1 DFQATT, CDR2 SNEGSKA (reference sequence). Written as DNA, the CDR3 is TGCAGTGCTAGATCGCAGGGGGCGCCTGAAGAGACCCAGTACTTC. It encodes CSARSQGAPEETQYF.

This clonotype was picked up a small number of times. This sequence joins TRBV7-3 and TRBJ2-7; either TRBD1 or TRBD2 may supply D (6 bases each). The length of the CDR3 is 13 residues. In germline, CDR1 is SGHTA, CDR2 FQGTGA. Trimming removed 2 bases from V and 7 bases from J, with 12 bases in between. In nucleotides, the CDR3 is TGTGCCAGCAGCTTAGAAGGGGGGTGGGAGCAGTACTTC. Translated, it gives CASSLEGGWEQYF. The full variable domain, rest sourced from reference TRBV7-3 and TRBJ2-7, is GAGVSQTPSNKVTEKGKYVELRCDPISGHTALYWYRQSLGQGPEFLIYFQGTGAADDSGLPNDRFFAVRPEGSVSTLKIQRTERGDSAVYLCASSLEGGWEQYFGPGTRLTVT.

This clonotype was seen a handful of times. This sequence joins TRBV4-3 and TRBJ2-3, with 8 bases fitting TRBD2. The CDR3 covers 17 residues. Germline CDR1 and CDR2: LGHNA and YSLEER. V shed 0 bases, J shed 0 bases, and the junction held 5 bases outside the gene matches. The CDR3 bases are TGCGCCAGCAGCCAAGATAAAGCGGGGGTTAGCACAGATACGCAGTATTTT. It codes for CASSQDKAGVSTDTQYF.

The J gene is TRBJ2-1, the V gene TRBV5-5, with a weak D call TRBD1 (6 bases). The CDR3 length is 14 residues. V lost 7 bases and J lost 5, with 16 bases in between. Germline V gives CDR1 SGHKS, CDR2 YYEKEE (reference sequence). The CDR3 spells CASFRTEHNNEQFF. CDR3 DNA: TGTGCCAGCTTCCGGACAGAGCATAACAATGAGCAGTTCTTC.

Concerning this clonotype: An end of the junction does not agree with germline; a read error may underlie this. The V gene is TRBV19, the J gene TRBJ1-1; 8 nucleotides line up with TRBD1. The CDR3 is 13 residues long. CDR1 and CDR2 (germline): LNHDA, SQIVND (reference sequence). For the CDR3, the DNA is TGTGCCGGTAGTGCCCGGGACAGGTACGAAGCTTCCTTT. This encodes CAGSARDRYEASF.

There are a few counts of this clonotype. This CDR3 is CASSLRRTTYNEQFF. CDR3 nucleotides: TGTGCCAGCAGTTTAAGGAGGACGACTTACAATGAGCAGTTCTTC. V and J are TRBV28 and TRBJ2-1; maybe TRBD2 (5 bases). With 2 bases removed from V and 4 bases from J, the gap between germline ends came to 12 bases. This CDR3 region has 15 residues. Germline CDR1 MDHEN, CDR2 SYDVKM.

CDR3 region: CASSVSPDRTPYGYTF. The DNA for the CDR3 is TGTGCCAGTAGTGTTAGCCCCGACAGGACCCCTTATGGCTACACCTTC. The genes are TRBV19 and TRBJ1-2, with a weak D call TRBD1 (6 bases). V gave up 5 bases and J gave up 5 bases, with 21 bases separating them. The CDR3 covers 16 residues. The germline V gene encodes CDR1 LNHDA and CDR2 SQIVND (reference sequence).